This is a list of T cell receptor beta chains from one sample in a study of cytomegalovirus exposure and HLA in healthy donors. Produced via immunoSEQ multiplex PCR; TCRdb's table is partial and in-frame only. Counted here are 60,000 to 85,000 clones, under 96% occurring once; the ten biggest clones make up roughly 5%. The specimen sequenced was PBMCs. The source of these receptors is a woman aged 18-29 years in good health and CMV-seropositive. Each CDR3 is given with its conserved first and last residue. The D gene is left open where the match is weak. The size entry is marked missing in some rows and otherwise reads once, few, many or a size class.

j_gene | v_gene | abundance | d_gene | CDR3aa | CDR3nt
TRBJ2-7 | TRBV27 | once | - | CASSLGLIYEQYF | TGTGCCAGCAGCCTCGGACTAATCTACGAGCAGTACTTC
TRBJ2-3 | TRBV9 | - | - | CASSVVGRNTDTQYF | TGTGCCAGCAGCGTAGTGGGGCGGAACACAGATACGCAGTATTTT
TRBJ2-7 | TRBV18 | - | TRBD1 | CASSPETGYEQYF | TGTGCCAGCTCACCCGAGACAGGGTACGAGCAGTACTTC
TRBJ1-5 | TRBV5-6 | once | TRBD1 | CASSLAGDRGHQPQHF | TGTGCCAGCAGCTTGGCCGGAGACAGGGGCCATCAGCCCCAGCATTTT
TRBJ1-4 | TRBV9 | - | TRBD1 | CASSVGRGREKLFF | TGTGCCAGCAGCGTTGGCAGGGGGCGAGAAAAACTGTTTTTT
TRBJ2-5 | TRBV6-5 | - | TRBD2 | CASSSSRTSTIETQYF | TGTGCCAGCAGTTCATCACGGACTAGCACAATAGAGACCCAGTACTTC
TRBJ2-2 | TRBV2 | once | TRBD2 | CASSGVLAATGELFF | TGTGCCAGCAGTGGAGTACTAGCGGCCACCGGGGAGCTGTTTTTT
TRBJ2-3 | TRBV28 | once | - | CASSLKGVAVPTERQYF | TGTGCCAGCAGTTTAAAGGGAGTAGCGGTACCTACAGAACGGCAGTATTTT
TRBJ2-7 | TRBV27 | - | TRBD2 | CASTPGRGRAYEQYF | TGTGCCAGCACCCCGGGGCGCGGGAGGGCCTACGAGCAGTACTTC
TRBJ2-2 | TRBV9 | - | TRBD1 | CASSDRTGGWTGELFF | TGTGCCAGCAGCGACCGGACAGGGGGTTGGACCGGGGAGCTGTTTTTT
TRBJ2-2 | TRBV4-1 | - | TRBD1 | CASSPSNAPGTGTGELFF | TGCGCCAGCAGCCCCTCAAATGCCCCCGGGACAGGGACCGGGGAGCTGTTTTTT
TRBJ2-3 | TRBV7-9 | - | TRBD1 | CASSFEGGSTDTQYF | TGTGCCAGCAGCTTTGAAGGGGGCAGCACAGATACGCAGTATTTT
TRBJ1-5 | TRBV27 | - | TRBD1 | CASSRDRGYLQPQHF | TGTGCCAGCAGCCGGGACAGGGGGTATCTTCAGCCCCAGCATTTT